The next 32 T cell receptor beta chains were all read from a single sample in a study of blood T cell repertoires in COVID-19. Data came from immunoSEQ multiplex PCR; TCRdb stores just in-frame clones and leaves some out. The data contain 100,000 to 150,000 clones, roughly 74% of them singletons. The material sequenced was peripheral blood. These receptors were collected from a man older than 75 with COVID-19, enrolled during active disease.

J is TRBJ1-1 and V is TRBV19, with 8 positions matching TRBD1. Germline CDR1 and CDR2: LNHDA and SQIVND (reference sequence). After removal of 7 bases from V and 6 bases from J, the junction contained 4 bases not matched to a gene. This CDR3 is 12 amino acids long. For the CDR3, the DNA is TGTGCCAGTAACCAGGGGGCGGCTGAAGCTTTCTTT. Its translation: CASNQGAAEAFF.

This clone was detected only a few times. The chain joins TRBV28 to TRBJ2-5, with unresolved D. Deletions cut 9 bases from V and 0 bases from J, with 17 bases between. Germline CDR1 is MDHEN and CDR2 is SYDVKM. CDR3 length: 15 amino acids. The CDR3 region is CASYCAVEYQETQYF. In DNA form, the CDR3 reads TGTGCCAGTTACTGCGCCGTAGAGTACCAAGAGACCCAGTACTTC.

The chain has TRBV28 and TRBJ1-6; 7 bases map to TRBD1. Trimming at V came to 4 bases and at J to 9 bases, leaving 6 bases not matched to a gene. Germline CDR1 and CDR2: MDHEN and SYDVKM. The CDR3 has 14 amino acids. CDR3 nucleotide sequence: TGTGCCAGCAGTTGGGACAGAACCAGTTCACCCCTCCACTTT. This translates into CASSWDRTSSPLHF. Filled out from reference TRBV28 and TRBJ1-6, the complete variable domain reads DVKVTQSSRYLVKRTGEKVFLECVQDMDHENMFWYRQDPGLGLRLIYFSYDVKMKEKGDIPEGYSVSREKKERFSLILESASTNQTSMYLCASSWDRTSSPLHFGNGTRLTVT.

This rearrangement joins TRBV5-5 to TRBJ2-7; 11 bases line up with TRBD2. Germline lookup yields CDR1 SGHKS and CDR2 YYEKEE (reference sequence). V lost 1 base and J lost 1; bases outside the gene matches: 1. The CDR3 has 15 residues. The CDR3 reads CASSLIAGGSYEQYF. CDR3 nucleotides: TGTGCCAGCAGCTTGATAGCGGGAGGGTCCTACGAGCAGTACTTC.

The rearrangement uses TRBV3-1 (or the pseudogene TRBV3-2) and TRBJ2-1, with no clear D. CDR3 length equals 13 residues. Germline CDR1 and CDR2: LGHDT and YNNKEL (reference sequence). V dropped 4 bases and J dropped 8 bases, with 12 bases sitting between them. CDR3 bases: TGTGCCAGCAGCCCCGTATCGACTCATGAGCAGTTCTTC. Translated: CASSPVSTHEQFF.

J is TRBJ2-5 and V is TRBV28; TRBD2 aligns across 7 bases. The germline gives CDR1 MDHEN, CDR2 SYDVKM. The CDR3 contains 12 residues. With V trimmed by 2 bases and J by 10 bases, 4 bases remained unmatched. CDR3 sequence reads: CASSLLGRDQYF. The CDR3, as DNA: TGTGCCAGCAGTTTACTTGGGAGGGACCAGTACTTC. Full variable domain (outside the CDR3, taken from reference TRBV28 and TRBJ2-5): DVKVTQSSRYLVKRTGEKVFLECVQDMDHENMFWYRQDPGLGLRLIYFSYDVKMKEKGDIPEGYSVSREKKERFSLILESASTNQTSMYLCASSLLGRDQYFGPGTRLLVL.

Here the CDR3 reads CASSSREGRSNEQFF. The DNA for the CDR3 is TGTGCCAGCAGCTCCCGGGAAGGGAGGTCGAATGAGCAGTTCTTC. This rearrangement joins TRBV7-2 to TRBJ2-1; perhaps TRBD2 as D (6 bases). V was shortened by 4 bases and J by 7 bases, with 17 bases between the two germline ends. This CDR3 has 15 amino acids. CDR1 is SGHTA and CDR2 is FQGNSA in the germline V gene.

The rearrangement joins TRBV19 to TRBJ1-2, with D possibly being TRBD1 (5 bases). Germline V gene sequence: CDR1 LNHDA, CDR2 SQIVND (reference sequence). Trimming took off 3 bases at V and 7 bases at J, with 15 bases between the two ends. The CDR3 sequence is 14 residues long. The CDR3 is CASSIPQAPSGYTF. Here the CDR3 DNA reads TGTGCCAGTAGTATCCCACAGGCGCCCAGTGGCTACACCTTC. Variable domain in full (rest from reference TRBV19 and TRBJ1-2): DGGITQSPKYLFRKEGQNVTLSCEQNLNHDAMYWYRQDPGQGLRLIYYSQIVNDFQKGDIAEGYSVSREKKESFPLTVTSAQKNPTAFYLCASSIPQAPSGYTFGSGTRLTVV.

The V gene is TRBV28, the J gene TRBJ1-1, with D hard to call. Germline assignment: CDR1 MDHEN and CDR2 SYDVKM. The CDR3 consists of 13 residues. V lost 3 bases to trimming and J lost 4 bases, with 9 bases between them. The CDR3, as DNA: TGTGCCAGCAGTTTTTCGGCAGGCACTGAAGCTTTCTTT. Amino acid sequence: CASSFSAGTEAFF.

V and J are TRBV21-1 and TRBJ2-2; the D call of TRBD2 is as the table states it, not checked on the DNA. TRBV21-1 is a pseudogene locus. The CDR3 covers 13 residues. CDR3 region: CASNNFNTGELFF. CDR3 nucleotides: TGTGCCAGCAATAATTTTAACACCGGGGAGCTGTTTTTT.

The chain employs TRBV5-1 and TRBJ2-7; 10 bases line up with TRBD2. The V and J ends lost 4 bases and 4 bases, in that order; junction bases with no gene match: 8. Germline V gives CDR1 SGHRS, CDR2 YFSETQ. The CDR3 covers 15 residues. This CDR3 is CASSRLAGDLYEQYF. CDR3 nucleotide sequence: TGCGCCAGCAGCCGACTAGCGGGTGACCTTTACGAGCAGTACTTC.

V and J are TRBV5-4 and TRBJ2-7, with 9 bases fitting TRBD1. The J segment lost 1 base and the V segment lost 3 bases, leaving 5 bases of the junction unmatched. Germline-derived CDR1 and CDR2 are SGHNT and YYREEE (reference sequence). The CDR3 is made up of 15 amino acids. The CDR3 here is CASSSATGGSYEQYF. As DNA, the CDR3 is TGTGCCAGCAGCTCGGCGACAGGGGGTTCCTACGAGCAGTACTTC. The full variable domain, rest sourced from reference TRBV5-4 and TRBJ2-7, is ETGVTQSPTHLIKTRGQQVTLRCSSQSGHNTVSWYQQALGQGPQFIFQYYREEENGRGNFPPRFSGLQFPNYSSELNVNALELDDSALYLCASSSATGGSYEQYFGPGTRLTVT.

In its sample, this clone was seen a few times. The V gene is TRBV9, the J gene TRBJ2-1; 12 bases match TRBD2. The germline CDR1 and CDR2 sequences are SGDLS and YYNGEE. The V and J ends lost 5 bases and 6 bases, in that order; junction bases with no gene match: 3. The CDR3 is 14 amino acids. CDR3 coding DNA: TGTGCCAGCAGTCTGACTAGCGGGGGCAATGAGCAGTTCTTC. Translated, it gives CASSLTSGGNEQFF.

The chain employs TRBV18 and TRBJ2-7; TRBD2 is a possible D gene (5 bases). Germline V gene sequence: CDR1 KGHSH, CDR2 LQKENI. The V end was cut by 4 bases, the J end by 4 bases, with 23 bases between. The CDR3 has 17 residues. CDR3 residues: CASSQNRPSSEFYEQYF. The CDR3 DNA reads TGTGCCAGCTCACAAAACCGTCCTAGCAGTGAGTTTTACGAGCAGTACTTC.

The rearrangement links TRBV28 to TRBJ1-2; 7 bases fit TRBD1. V lost 3 bases, J lost 2 bases, and 3 bases stayed unmatched. Germline V gives CDR1 MDHEN, CDR2 SYDVKM. The CDR3 length is 14 residues. The chain's CDR3 is CASSFDRENYGYTF. The CDR3 DNA reads as TGTGCCAGCAGTTTCGACAGGGAAAACTATGGCTACACCTTC.

This clone was counted only a few times. V and J are TRBV3-1 (or the pseudogene TRBV3-2) and TRBJ2-6; TRBD1 agrees at 8 bases. The CDR3 contains 18 residues. J was trimmed by 0 bases and V by 2 bases; bases with no gene match: 6. Germline V gene lookup returns CDR1 LGHDT and CDR2 YNNKEL (reference sequence). The CDR3 DNA sequence: TGTGCCAGCAGCCAATCCGGGACAGGACTCTCTGGGGCCAACGTCCTGACTTTC. It yields the protein CASSQSGTGLSGANVLTF.

The V gene is TRBV5-6, the J gene TRBJ2-1; 13 nucleotides align to TRBD2. Germline-derived CDR1 and CDR2 are SGHDT and YYEEEE. CDR3 length equals 15 residues. V shed 5 bases, J shed 6 bases, and the junction held 5 bases outside the gene matches. The CDR3 DNA follows: TGTGCCAGCAGGAGACTAGCGGGAGGTCTCAATGAGCAGTTCTTC. Residues: CASRRLAGGLNEQFF.

The rearrangement joins TRBV2 to TRBJ2-3; tentatively, D is TRBD2 (6 bases). The CDR3 loop spans 13 amino acids. V was shortened by 1 base and J by 11 bases, with 13 bases between the two germline ends. Germline CDR1 is SNHLY and CDR2 is FYNNEI. The CDR3 DNA reads TGTGCCAGCAGTGAAGGGCGACTAGGGGTGCAGTATTTT. It yields the protein CASSEGRLGVQYF.

This chain links TRBV13 with TRBJ2-3, with a tentative D call TRBD1 (5 bases). The CDR3 has 14 amino acids. The V gene lost 1 base and the J gene lost 3 bases, with 8 bases spanning the gap. The germline V gene encodes CDR1 PRHDT and CDR2 FYEKMQ (reference sequence). The CDR3 here is CASSLAGMTDTQYF. As DNA, the CDR3 is TGTGCCAGCAGCTTAGCAGGGATGACAGATACGCAGTATTTT.

The chain recombines TRBV6-6 with TRBJ2-2, with TRBD1 identical over 7 bases. V shed 7 bases, J shed 0 bases, and the junction held 5 bases outside the gene matches. Germline CDR1 reads MNHNY; CDR2 reads SVGAGI (reference sequence). The CDR3 sequence is 15 residues long. CDR3 coding DNA: TGTGCCAGCACAGGGACAGTAGCGAACACCGGGGAGCTGTTTTTT. It translates to CASTGTVANTGELFF.

The chain combines TRBV27 with TRBJ1-1; D gene unclear. Germline lookup yields CDR1 MNHEY and CDR2 SMNVEV (reference sequence). Trimming left V 1 base short and J 4 bases short, with 10 bases between. The CDR3 runs 14 residues. CDR3 bases: TGTGCCAGCAGTTTATATGGTGGCGGCACTGAAGCTTTCTTT. It codes for CASSLYGGGTEAFF.

This clone was recorded once. The chain uses TRBV29-1 and TRBJ2-1, with 12 positions matching TRBD2. Trimming removed 2 bases from V and 4 bases from J; junction bases left unmatched: 24. In germline, CDR1 is SQVTM, CDR2 ANQGSEA. There are 22 residues in the CDR3. This CDR3 is CSVEWVTSGSERGYKGYNEQFF. CDR3 in DNA: TGCAGCGTTGAATGGGTGACTAGCGGGAGTGAGAGAGGGTATAAGGGATACAATGAGCAGTTCTTC.

The chain has TRBV7-9 and TRBJ2-7, with 9 bases fitting TRBD1. This CDR3 region has 16 residues. The J segment lost 0 bases and the V segment lost 5 bases, leaving 8 bases of the junction unmatched. Per the germline V gene, CDR1 is SEHNR and CDR2 is FQNEAQ (reference sequence). The DNA of the CDR3 is TGTGCCAGCAGCCAATTCCCGGGACAGGGCTCCTACGAGCAGTACTTC. Its translation: CASSQFPGQGSYEQYF. The full variable domain, in which reference TRBV7-9 and TRBJ2-7 provide the parts outside the CDR3, is DTGVSQNPRHKITKRGQNVTFRCDPISEHNRLYWYRQTLGQGPEFLTYFQNEAQLEKSRLLSDRFSAERPKGSFSTLEIQRTEQGDSAMYLCASSQFPGQGSYEQYFGPGTRLTVT.

The V call is TRBV2, the J call TRBJ1-5; weak D call: TRBD1 (5 bases). The germline gives CDR1 SNHLY, CDR2 FYNNEI. This CDR3 region has 14 residues. Trimming left V 3 bases short and J 4 bases short, with 10 bases between. CDR3 in DNA: TGTGCCAGCAGTGAGAGGCAGGGAAATCAGCCCCAGCATTTT. Residues: CASSERQGNQPQHF.

The rearrangement links TRBV20-1 to TRBJ1-2, with D unresolved. V dropped 4 bases and J dropped 4 bases, with 7 bases sitting between them. The CDR3 spans 11 residues. The germline V gene has CDR1 DFQATT and CDR2 SNEGSKA (reference sequence). The CDR3 reads CSANQLYGYTF. The CDR3 DNA is TGCAGTGCTAATCAACTCTATGGCTACACCTTC.

The rearrangement links TRBV18 to TRBJ1-1; 9 nucleotides align to TRBD1. The V gene's germline CDR1 is KGHSH and CDR2 LQKENI. This CDR3 is built from 16 residues. V lost 6 bases and J lost 1; bases outside the gene matches: 9. The CDR3 region has the DNA TGTGCCAGCTCTCTGGGGACAGGGAAAGGGAACACTGAAGCTTTCTTT. Protein sequence: CASSLGTGKGNTEAFF.

The rearrangement uses TRBV5-5 and TRBJ1-5, with D possibly matching TRBD1 (5 bases). The CDR3 sequence is 17 residues long. V was trimmed by 0 bases and J by 0 bases, leaving 13 bases between them. Germline V gives CDR1 SGHKS, CDR2 YYEKEE (reference sequence). The CDR3 DNA reads TGTGCCAGCAGCTTGGGGCAGGGCGCGTATAGCAATCAGCCCCAGCATTTT. Amino acid sequence: CASSLGQGAYSNQPQHF.

This clone was counted a single time. The chain couples TRBV30 to TRBJ1-2; TRBD1 is a possible D gene (6 bases). V was trimmed by 5 bases and J by 2 bases, leaving 15 bases between them. From germline, CDR1 is GTSNPN and CDR2 SVGIG (reference sequence). This CDR3 comprises 14 residues. The DNA for the CDR3 is TGTGCCTGGGGGCAGGGGTTCGCGAACTATGGCTACACCTTC. Protein: CAWGQGFANYGYTF.

A few counts support this clone. The chain uses TRBV19 and TRBJ2-3; D possibly corresponds to TRBD2 (5 bases). The CDR3 runs to 15 residues. Trimming shortened V by 1 base and J by 3 bases, and 11 bases separated the two germline ends. The germline gives CDR1 LNHDA, CDR2 SQIVND (reference sequence). The CDR3 nucleotides are TGTGCCAGTAGTATAGGAGGGAGTCAGACAGATACGCAGTATTTT. It translates to CASSIGGSQTDTQYF.

The V call is TRBV7-2, the J call TRBJ2-3, with 7 positions matching TRBD2. The V gene's germline CDR1 is SGHTA and CDR2 FQGNSA. The CDR3 totals 13 residues. V dropped 8 bases and J dropped 9; count of bases not matched to a gene: 11. The CDR3 is CASRLHREATQYF. CDR3 DNA sequence: TGTGCCAGCCGCCTTCATCGGGAGGCCACGCAGTATTTT.

The chain employs TRBV29-1 and TRBJ2-7; D is unclear. The CDR3 is 12 amino acids. Trimming removed 6 bases from V and 4 bases from J, with 13 bases in between. Germline assignment: CDR1 SQVTM and CDR2 ANQGSEA. The CDR3 reads CSVHSSEYEQYF. CDR3 DNA sequence: TGCAGCGTACATTCCTCGGAGTACGAGCAGTACTTC.

On this clone: This sample includes further DNA sequences coding for the same CDR3. The genes are TRBV11-2 and TRBJ2-7, with a tentative D call TRBD1 (5 bases). CDR1 is SGHAT and CDR2 is FQNNGV in the germline V gene. V was shortened by 0 bases and J by 3 bases, with 6 bases between the two germline ends. The CDR3 covers 13 residues. CDR3 in amino acids: CASSLDQGYEQYF. CDR3 DNA sequence: TGTGCCAGCAGCTTAGATCAGGGCTACGAGCAGTACTTC.